This entry lists 12 T cell receptor beta chains sequenced from one sample in a study of cytomegalovirus exposure and HLA in healthy donors. The study ran its PCR with 60 Vbeta and 13 Jbeta primers. Some clones are missing from TCRdb's copy, which holds only in-frame ones; the method was immunoSEQ multiplex PCR. The table has about 60,000 clones, around 80% seen once; the top ten hold 6%. The sample comprised PBMCs. These receptor sequences come from a male donor in good health and CMV-seronegative.

The DNA of the CDR3 is TGTGCCAGCAGCTTGGGGGTGACAGGGGGGAGCGCAGATACGCAGTATTTT. Translated, it gives CASSLGVTGGSADTQYF. The chain has TRBV5-8 and TRBJ2-3; 9 nucleotides line up with TRBD1. Trimming took 0 bases from V and 4 from J; bases not matched to a gene: 9. The CDR3 spans 17 residues. The germline V gene has CDR1 SGHTS and CDR2 YDEGEE.

V gene TRBV13 combines with J gene TRBJ2-3, with unresolved D. With 5 bases removed from V and 0 bases from J, the gap between germline ends came to 15 bases. Germline V lookup: CDR1 PRHDT, CDR2 FYEKMQ (reference sequence). The CDR3 covers 16 residues. CDR3 amino acids: CASSLLTATSTDTQYF. CDR3 coding DNA: TGTGCCAGCAGCCTCTTGACTGCTACTAGCACAGATACGCAGTATTTT.

This clone was seen only a few times. The rearrangement joins TRBV9 to TRBJ1-2, with 9 bases identical to TRBD1. In germline, CDR1 is SGDLS, CDR2 YYNGEE. J was trimmed by 4 bases and V by 3 bases; bases with no gene match: 7. This CDR3 region has 15 residues. DNA for the CDR3: TGTGCCAGCAGCGCAAACAGGGGGCGTAGCTATGGCTACACCTTC. Protein product: CASSANRGRSYGYTF.

The J gene is TRBJ2-1, the V gene TRBV7-9; 11 bases agree with TRBD2. Germline CDR1 and CDR2: SEHNR and FQNEAQ (reference sequence). V trimming: 3 bases; J trimming: 4 bases; junction bases outside the gene matches: 8. The CDR3 consists of 17 residues. CDR3 nucleotide sequence: TGTGCCAGCAGCTTTTCCTCCCTAGCGGGGGGTTACAATGAGCAGTTCTTC. Translated: CASSFSSLAGGYNEQFF.

V is TRBV29-1 and J is TRBJ2-1; 10 bases fit TRBD2. V shed 5 bases and J 6 bases; nucleotides not matched to a gene: 13. This CDR3 comprises 16 residues. Germline loops: CDR1 SQVTM, CDR2 ANQGSEA. In DNA, the CDR3 is TGCAGCGTTTTTCCTAGTGGAAGCGGGGGGGCCAATGAGCAGTTCTTC. Amino acids: CSVFPSGSGGANEQFF.

V and J are TRBV4-3 and TRBJ1-1; 8 bases align to TRBD1. Germline V gene data show CDR1 as LGHNA and CDR2 as YSLEER. V was pared by 2 bases and J by 5 bases, with 7 bases of the junction left unmatched. This CDR3 contains 15 residues. Here the CDR3 DNA reads TGCGCCAGCAGCCAACTACAGGGGGGGGGTACTGAAGCTTTCTTT. Amino acid sequence: CASSQLQGGGTEAFF.

This chain connects TRBV30 to TRBJ1-6, with D tentatively TRBD1 (6 bases). The CDR3 extends over 14 amino acids. Germline values: CDR1 GTSNPN, CDR2 SVGIG (reference sequence). CDR3 in DNA: TGTGCTTTGGAACGGACAGTCAATAATTCACCCCTCCACTTT. Residues: CALERTVNNSPLHF.

Concerning this clone itself: One junction end disagrees with the germline gene, perhaps due to a read error. The rearrangement uses TRBV7-9 and TRBJ2-7; maybe TRBD1 (6 bases). CDR1 and CDR2 (germline): SEHNR, FQNEAQ (reference sequence). The CDR3 spans 15 residues. CDR3 region: CSSSLGRDRQYEQYF. The DNA of the CDR3 is TGTTCCAGCAGCTTAGGTCGTGACAGGCAGTACGAGCAGTACTTC. Using reference TRBV7-9 and TRBJ2-7 for the parts outside the CDR3, the full variable domain is DTGVSQNPRHKITKRGQNVTFRCDPISEHNRLYWYRQTLGQGPEFLTYFQNEAQLEKSRLLSDRFSAERPKGSFSTLEIQRTEQGDSAMYLCSSSLGRDRQYEQYFGPGTRLTVT.

This sequence joins TRBV6-5 and TRBJ2-7; TRBD1 matches at 9 bases. The ends lost 0 bases at V and 3 bases at J; junction bases unmatched: 3. This CDR3 has 15 residues. From germline, CDR1 is MNHEY and CDR2 SVGAGI. The CDR3 bases are TGTGCCAGCAGTTACTCGGGGACAGGGAGCTACGAGCAGTACTTC. Its protein is CASSYSGTGSYEQYF.

The V and J genes are TRBV19 and TRBJ1-1; possible D gene TRBD1, 6 bases. Germline loops: CDR1 LNHDA, CDR2 SQIVND (reference sequence). Trimming took 4 bases from V and 0 from J, leaving 21 bases between them. The CDR3 is made up of 18 amino acids. The CDR3 loop reads CASSTRWPGDGMNTEAFF. The CDR3 DNA is TGTGCCAGTAGTACTAGGTGGCCAGGGGACGGCATGAACACTGAAGCTTTCTTT.

The rearrangement uses TRBV11-3 and TRBJ1-1, with D perhaps TRBD1 (6 bases). The germline V gene encodes CDR1 SGHNT and CDR2 YENEEA. Trimming stripped 3 bases from V and 0 bases from J, with 14 bases between. CDR3 size: 16 residues. CDR3 nucleotide sequence: TGTGCCAGCAGCTTGGATCCGGGACACCTGAACACTGAAGCTTTCTTT. Protein sequence: CASSLDPGHLNTEAFF.

This clone has a handful of counts. The chain couples TRBV19 to TRBJ2-7; 7 nucleotides align to TRBD1. Germline V CDR1 and CDR2: LNHDA, SQIVND (reference sequence). V lost 3 bases, J lost 1 base, and 6 bases stayed unmatched. The CDR3 is made up of 15 amino acids. Here the CDR3 reads CASSMEDRPSYEQYF. Here the CDR3 DNA reads TGTGCCAGTAGTATGGAGGACAGGCCGTCCTACGAGCAGTACTTC.